This TCR beta chain was retrieved from a study of blood T cells in healthy people across ages. General observations from the study: The recorded TCR beta diversity per million T cells decreased in a roughly linear manner with age.

Many counts were recorded for this clonotype. Its antigen is currently unknown. Researchers isolated at least 7 million PBMCs per sample. A minimum of 5 micrograms of total RNA was extracted per sample. The CDR3 loop spans 14 amino acids. Germline trimming cut 5 bases from V and 7 bases from J; bases unmatched to any gene: 7. In germline, CDR1 is ENHRY, CDR2 SYGVKD. Through a sample-barcoded 5' primer and a J-beta primer mix, a second PCR was run for roughly 6 to 11 cycles. TCRdb reanalysed the 5' RACE reads using MiXCR and keeps one entry per CDR3 protein. This sample has 800,000 to 1,000,000 distinct CDR3 sequences; around 46% occur once, and the top ten carry roughly 12%.

The gene calls are TRBV10-3 and TRBJ2-1, with 8 bases lining up with TRBD1. This TCR was recovered from a young man in good health. The specimen sequenced was blood. The CDR3 spells CAISTPQGGNEQFF. The CDR3 DNA follows: TGTGCCATCAGTACGCCACAGGGGGGAAATGAGCAGTTCTTC.